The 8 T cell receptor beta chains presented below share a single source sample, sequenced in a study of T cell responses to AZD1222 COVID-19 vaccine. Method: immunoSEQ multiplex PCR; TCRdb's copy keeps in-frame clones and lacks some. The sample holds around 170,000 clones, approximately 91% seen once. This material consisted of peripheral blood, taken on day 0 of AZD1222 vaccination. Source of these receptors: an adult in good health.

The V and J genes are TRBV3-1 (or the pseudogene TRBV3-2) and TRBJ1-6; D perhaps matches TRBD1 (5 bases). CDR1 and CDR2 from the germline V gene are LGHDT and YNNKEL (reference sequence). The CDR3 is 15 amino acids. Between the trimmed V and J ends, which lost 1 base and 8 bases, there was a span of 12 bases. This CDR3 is CASSQVPGAYSPLHF. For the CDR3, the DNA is TGTGCCAGCAGCCAAGTCCCTGGGGCCTATTCACCCCTCCACTTT.

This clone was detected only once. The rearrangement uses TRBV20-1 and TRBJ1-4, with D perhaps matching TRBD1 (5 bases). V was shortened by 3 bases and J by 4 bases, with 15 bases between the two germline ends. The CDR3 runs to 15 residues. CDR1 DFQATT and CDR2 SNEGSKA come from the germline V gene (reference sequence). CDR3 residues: CSASVLGLGNEKLFF. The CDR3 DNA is TGCAGTGCTAGTGTATTGGGGCTGGGTAATGAAAAACTGTTTTTT.

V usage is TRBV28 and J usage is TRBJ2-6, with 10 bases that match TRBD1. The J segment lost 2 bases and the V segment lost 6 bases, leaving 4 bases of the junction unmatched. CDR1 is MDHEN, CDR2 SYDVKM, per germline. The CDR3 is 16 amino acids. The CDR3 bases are TGTGCCAGCAGCCGACAGGGGGCGACTGGGGCCAACGTCCTGACTTTC. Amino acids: CASSRQGATGANVLTF.

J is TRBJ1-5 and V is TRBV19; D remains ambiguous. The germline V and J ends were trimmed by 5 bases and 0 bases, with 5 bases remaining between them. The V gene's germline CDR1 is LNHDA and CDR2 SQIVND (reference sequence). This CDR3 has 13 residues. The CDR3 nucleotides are TGTGCCAGTAGTGAGACTAGCAATCAGCCCCAGCATTTT. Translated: CASSETSNQPQHF.

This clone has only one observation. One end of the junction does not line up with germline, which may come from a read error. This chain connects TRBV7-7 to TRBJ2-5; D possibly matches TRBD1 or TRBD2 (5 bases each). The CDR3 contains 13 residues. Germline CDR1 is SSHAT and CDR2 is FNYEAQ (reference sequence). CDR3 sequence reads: CASSLRRDETQYF. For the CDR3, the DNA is TGTGCTAGCAGCTTACGCAGGGACGAGACCCAGTACTTC.

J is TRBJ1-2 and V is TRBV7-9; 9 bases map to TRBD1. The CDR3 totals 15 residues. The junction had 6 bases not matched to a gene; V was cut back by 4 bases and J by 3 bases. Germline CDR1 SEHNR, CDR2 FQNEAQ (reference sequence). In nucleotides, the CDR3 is TGTGCCAGCAGCTCCTGGGACAGGGAGGACTATGGCTACACCTTC. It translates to CASSSWDREDYGYTF.

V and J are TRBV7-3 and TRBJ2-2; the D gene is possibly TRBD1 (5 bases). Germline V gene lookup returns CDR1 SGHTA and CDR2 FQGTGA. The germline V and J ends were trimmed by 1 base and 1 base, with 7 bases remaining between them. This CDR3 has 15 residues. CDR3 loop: CASSLMGRNTGELFF. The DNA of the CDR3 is TGTGCCAGCAGCTTAATGGGGCGGAACACCGGGGAGCTGTTTTTT.

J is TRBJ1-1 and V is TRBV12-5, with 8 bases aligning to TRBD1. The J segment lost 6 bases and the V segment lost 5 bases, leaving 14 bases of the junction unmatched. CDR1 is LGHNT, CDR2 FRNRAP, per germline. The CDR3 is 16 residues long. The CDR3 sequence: CASGPWTGKVSAEAFF. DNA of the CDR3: TGTGCTAGTGGTCCCTGGACAGGGAAGGTGTCTGCTGAAGCTTTCTTT.